These 23 T cell receptor beta chains were sequenced from one sample in a study of blood T cell repertoires in COVID-19. Measured with immunoSEQ multiplex PCR; TCRdb has only the in-frame clones, and not every one. This sample has roughly 500,000 clones; roughly nine tenths occur once, and the top ten carry about 0.91%. Sequencing was performed on peripheral blood. The receptors shown here come from a young man with COVID-19, enrolled during active disease.

The CDR3 DNA reads TGTGCCACCAGCCAGGGGGTGGAAGAGACCCAGTACTTC. This translates into CATSQGVEETQYF. J is TRBJ2-5 and V is TRBV15; 7 nucleotides align to TRBD1. The CDR3 runs to 13 residues. V lost 5 bases to trimming and J lost 3 bases; unmatched junction nucleotides: 3. CDR1 and CDR2 (germline): LNHNV, YYDKDF (reference sequence).

This clone appeared a single time. This chain links TRBV7-8 with TRBJ2-5; 11 bases agree with TRBD2. Trimming cost V 5 bases and J 14 bases; bases outside gene matches: 7. The CDR3 has 12 residues. The germline V gene has CDR1 SGHVS and CDR2 FQNEAQ. In nucleotides, the CDR3 is TGTGCCAGCAGCCCAGCCACTAGCGGGAGTTACTTC. Translating gives CASSPATSGSYF.

This clone was recorded a few times. This sequence joins TRBV19 and TRBJ2-2; 9 positions match TRBD2. CDR3 length: 16 residues. Germline-derived CDR1 and CDR2 are LNHDA and SQIVND (reference sequence). The junction had 4 bases not matched to a gene; V was cut back by 5 bases and J by 0 bases. DNA of the CDR3: TGTGCCAGTAGTGAAATAGCGGGAGCGAACACCGGGGAGCTGTTTTTT. Translated: CASSEIAGANTGELFF.

This rearrangement joins TRBV19 to TRBJ1-1; D remains unclear. The CDR3 contains 16 residues. V gave up 3 bases and J gave up 5 bases, with 19 bases separating them. Germline V gene lookup returns CDR1 LNHDA and CDR2 SQIVND (reference sequence). The CDR3 region is CASSIGPLREFTEAFF. CDR3 sequence (DNA): TGTGCCAGTAGTATCGGACCCTTGAGGGAATTTACTGAAGCTTTCTTT. Filled out from reference TRBV19 and TRBJ1-1, the complete variable domain reads DGGITQSPKYLFRKEGQNVTLSCEQNLNHDAMYWYRQDPGQGLRLIYYSQIVNDFQKGDIAEGYSVSREKKESFPLTVTSAQKNPTAFYLCASSIGPLREFTEAFFGQGTRLTVV.

The chain has TRBV11-3 and TRBJ2-1, with D uncertain. Germline loops: CDR1 SGHNT, CDR2 YENEEA. Between the trimmed V and J ends, which lost 4 bases and 10 bases, there was a span of 11 bases. CDR3 size: 12 residues. The chain's CDR3 is CASSSDGWEQFF. The CDR3 DNA follows: TGTGCCAGCAGCTCTGACGGGTGGGAGCAGTTCTTC. Looking up the rest from reference TRBV11-3 and TRBJ2-1 gives the full variable domain: EAGVVQSPRYKIIEKKQPVAFWCNPISGHNTLYWYLQNLGQGPELLIRYENEEAVDDSQLPKDRFSAERLKGVDSTLKIQPAELGDSAVYLCASSSDGWEQFFGPGTRLTVL.

The sample holds one count of this clone. The chain recombines TRBV18 with TRBJ2-7; 7 bases map to TRBD1. V gave up 2 bases and J gave up 0 bases; unmatched junction bases: 10. Looked up from germline, CDR1 is KGHSH and CDR2 is LQKENI. The CDR3 is made up of 17 amino acids. In DNA form, the CDR3 reads TGTGCCAGCTCACCAAACAGGGGACAGATGAGCTCCTACGAGCAGTACTTC. This translates into CASSPNRGQMSSYEQYF. Full variable domain (missing parts from reference TRBV18 and TRBJ2-7): NAGVMQNPRHLVRRRGQEARLRCSPMKGHSHVYWYRQLPEEGLKFMVYLQKENIIDESGMPKERFSAEFPKEGPSILRIQQVVRGDSAAYFCASSPNRGQMSSYEQYFGPGTRLTVT.

This clone occurred once. This chain connects TRBV7-8 to TRBJ1-5, with 11 bases matching TRBD1. This CDR3 has 16 residues. Trimming took 2 bases from V and 5 from J; bases not matched to a gene: 5. Germline values: CDR1 SGHVS, CDR2 FQNEAQ. This CDR3 is CASSLPPGQGDQPQHF. The CDR3 DNA reads as TGTGCCAGCAGCTTACCACCGGGACAGGGGGATCAGCCCCAGCATTTT.

The V call is TRBV7-9, the J call TRBJ2-2; 10 bases line up with TRBD2. This CDR3 has 14 amino acids. CDR1 is SEHNR and CDR2 is FQNEAQ in the germline V gene (reference sequence). V dropped 11 bases and J dropped 6; count of bases not matched to a gene: 9. As DNA, the CDR3 is TGTGCCGGCAAGCTAGCGGGAGTGGCCGGGGAGCTGTTTTTT. Protein sequence: CAGKLAGVAGELFF. The whole variable domain, filled in from reference TRBV7-9 and TRBJ2-2, reads DTGVSQNPRHKITKRGQNVTFRCDPISEHNRLYWYRQTLGQGPEFLTYFQNEAQLEKSRLLSDRFSAERPKGSFSTLEIQRTEQGDSAMYLCAGKLAGVAGELFFGEGSRLTVL.

The V gene is TRBV19, the J gene TRBJ2-6; D may be TRBD1 (6 bases). Germline assignment: CDR1 LNHDA and CDR2 SQIVND (reference sequence). The CDR3 sequence is 17 residues long. V lost 5 bases to trimming and J lost 3 bases, with 17 bases between them. This CDR3 reads CASSSQGHVGGANVLTF. CDR3 bases: TGTGCCAGTAGTTCACAGGGACACGTTGGTGGGGCCAACGTCCTGACTTTC.

This clone was recorded once. The chain carries TRBV6-5 and TRBJ1-5, with D possibly matching TRBD1 (5 bases). From germline, CDR1 is MNHEY and CDR2 SVGAGI. This CDR3 spans 15 amino acids. Deletions cut 6 bases from V and 4 bases from J, with 16 bases between. CDR3 region: CASSSDGRGNQPQHF. CDR3 in DNA: TGTGCCAGCAGCTCCGACGGTCGGGGGAATCAGCCCCAGCATTTT.

This sequence joins TRBV5-1 and TRBJ2-1; D may be TRBD1 (5 bases). V was clipped by 2 bases and J by 4 bases, with 10 bases between them. The CDR3 contains 14 residues. In germline, CDR1 is SGHRS, CDR2 YFSETQ. In DNA form, the CDR3 reads TGCGCCAGCAGCTTAGCGACAGATTACAATGAGCAGTTCTTC. The encoded protein is CASSLATDYNEQFF.

This chain connects TRBV11-2 to TRBJ1-6; 9 positions match TRBD1. Germline CDR1 is SGHAT and CDR2 is FQNNGV. This CDR3 has 19 amino acids. Losses at the gene ends were 5 bases for V and 7 bases for J; bases not matched to a gene: 18. The CDR3 protein is CASSPNRGQDGLANSPLHF. The CDR3 DNA sequence: TGTGCCAGCAGCCCAAACAGGGGGCAAGACGGTCTCGCGAATTCACCCCTCCACTTT.

The chain links TRBV7-9 to TRBJ1-1; 8 bases align to TRBD1. Trimming at V came to 1 base and at J to 4 bases, leaving 2 bases not matched to a gene. The length of the CDR3 is 14 residues. Germline CDR1 SEHNR, CDR2 FQNEAQ (reference sequence). CDR3 DNA: TGTGCCAGCAGCTTAGGGACAGGGACCACTGAAGCTTTCTTT. Its translation: CASSLGTGTTEAFF.

This chain uses TRBV5-4 with TRBJ1-4; D perhaps matches TRBD1 (6 bases). Germline V CDR1 and CDR2: SGHNT, YYREEE (reference sequence). The CDR3 consists of 15 residues. With 9 bases removed from V and 0 bases from J, the gap between germline ends came to 15 bases. The CDR3 DNA is TGTGCCACCGCGGAAGGGGGTTCAACTAATGAAAAACTGTTTTTT. This translates into CATAEGGSTNEKLFF.

V is TRBV5-6 and J is TRBJ2-7, with 8 bases matching TRBD1. Germline V gene lookup returns CDR1 SGHDT and CDR2 YYEEEE. The CDR3 has 16 residues. The V and J ends lost 6 bases and 5 bases, in that order; junction bases with no gene match: 16. The CDR3: CASIIKNRGMVDEQYF. The CDR3 nucleotides read TGTGCCAGCATCATAAAAAACAGGGGGATGGTTGACGAGCAGTACTTC.

This chain links TRBV5-4 with TRBJ1-1, with D possibly TRBD1 on 6 matching bases. Trimming left V 3 bases short and J 4 bases short, with 10 bases between. CDR3 length: 13 residues. Germline CDR1 reads SGHNT; CDR2 reads YYREEE (reference sequence). The CDR3 DNA sequence: TGTGCCAGCAGCTCCCCAGGGGCCACTGAAGCTTTCTTT. Translated, it gives CASSSPGATEAFF.

The rearrangement uses TRBV11-3 and TRBJ2-2, with D perhaps matching TRBD2 (6 bases). Germline-derived CDR1 and CDR2 are SGHNT and YENEEA. Trimming removed 5 bases from V and 5 bases from J, with 9 bases in between. The CDR3 runs to 13 residues. CDR3 sequence: CASSLGGTGELFF. The CDR3 DNA reads TGTGCCAGCAGCCTAGGAGGGACCGGGGAGCTGTTTTTT.

V is TRBV28 and J is TRBJ2-7, with a weak D call TRBD1 (6 bases). Trimming left V 8 bases short and J 5 bases short, with 19 bases between. CDR1 and CDR2 (germline): MDHEN, SYDVKM. The CDR3 has 14 residues. The CDR3 reads CASQQGPSRHEQYF. The CDR3 DNA reads as TGTGCCAGCCAACAGGGCCCAAGTAGGCACGAGCAGTACTTC.

The chain employs TRBV30 and TRBJ2-5, with 7 bases fitting TRBD2. The trim removed 3 bases at V and 1 base at J, leaving 8 bases unmatched. The CDR3 is 15 amino acids. The V gene's germline CDR1 is GTSNPN and CDR2 SVGIG (reference sequence). The CDR3 spells CAWSRPGLSQETQYF. The CDR3 DNA sequence: TGTGCCTGGAGCCGACCGGGACTATCCCAAGAGACCCAGTACTTC.

The chain employs TRBV9 and TRBJ1-4; D not certain. The V end was cut by 3 bases, the J end by 0 bases, with 9 bases between. There are 15 residues in the CDR3. CDR1 is SGDLS and CDR2 is YYNGEE in the germline V gene. The CDR3: CASSAGGSTNEKLFF. The CDR3 DNA reads TGTGCCAGCAGCGCCGGAGGATCAACTAATGAAAAACTGTTTTTT.

This sequence joins TRBV5-1 and TRBJ1-5; TRBD1 is a possible D gene (5 bases). Germline CDR1 reads SGHRS; CDR2 reads YFSETQ. The CDR3 runs to 15 residues. The V gene lost 2 bases and the J gene lost 0 bases, with 9 bases spanning the gap. DNA for the CDR3: TGCGCCAGCAGCTTCAAAGGGGATAGCAATCAGCCCCAGCATTTT. It is translated as CASSFKGDSNQPQHF.

The rearrangement uses TRBV19 and TRBJ2-1, with D uncertain. There are 13 residues in the CDR3. V was trimmed by 7 bases and J by 0 bases, leaving 7 bases between them. The germline V gene encodes CDR1 LNHDA and CDR2 SQIVND (reference sequence). The chain's CDR3 is CASKESSYNEQFF. The CDR3 DNA is TGTGCCAGTAAGGAGAGCTCCTACAATGAGCAGTTCTTC.

This chain uses TRBV5-1 with TRBJ2-5; TRBD1 matches 9 bases. V shed 4 bases and J 4 bases; nucleotides not matched to a gene: 11. The CDR3 consists of 16 residues. Looked up from germline, CDR1 is SGHRS and CDR2 is YFSETQ. The CDR3 loop reads CASSPGTGRGRETQYF. The CDR3 coding sequence is TGCGCCAGCAGCCCGGGGACAGGGAGGGGCCGAGAGACCCAGTACTTC. The whole variable domain, remainder taken from reference TRBV5-1 and TRBJ2-5, is KAGVTQTPRYLIKTRGQQVTLSCSPISGHRSVSWYQQTPGQGLQFLFEYFSETQRNKGNFPGRFSGRQFSNSRSEMNVSTLELGDSALYLCASSPGTGRGRETQYFGPGTRLLVL.